The entry below gives a single T cell receptor beta chain sequence along with its context. Its antigen is unknown. These data originate in a study of OX40 agonist ivuxolimab in advanced cancers. Study details: The patients got ivuxolimab, which is an agonistic anti-OX40 (CD134) antibody. General study findings and limits: Expanded clones were, on average, more numerous among CD8+ T cells than CD4+. Some patients without response likewise showed low normalized clonal expansion. CD4+ and CD8+ blood T cells expanded clonally by week 6 at 0.1 to 3.0 mg/kg.

Clones were sequenced by immunoSEQ multiplex PCR, and TCRdb holds only the in-frame ones, with some missing. The sample consists of tens of thousands of clones, over 75% of them appearing once. CDR1 and CDR2 from the germline V gene are KGHSH and LQKENI. The germline V and J ends were trimmed by 8 bases and 4 bases, with 17 bases remaining between them. The CDR3 extends over 14 amino acids. This receptor was obtained from an adult with an advanced solid tumor such as melanoma, head and neck, liver or kidney cancer. The chain combines TRBV18 with TRBJ2-5; D tentatively fits TRBD1 or TRBD2 (6 bases each). This specimen consisted of CD4+ or CD8+ T cells sorted from blood, obtained in a trial of the OX40 agonist ivuxolimab. Written as DNA, the CDR3 is TGTGCCAGCGCTCTGGGCAGGGGAGGAGAGACCCAGTACTTC. Residues: CASALGRGGETQYF.